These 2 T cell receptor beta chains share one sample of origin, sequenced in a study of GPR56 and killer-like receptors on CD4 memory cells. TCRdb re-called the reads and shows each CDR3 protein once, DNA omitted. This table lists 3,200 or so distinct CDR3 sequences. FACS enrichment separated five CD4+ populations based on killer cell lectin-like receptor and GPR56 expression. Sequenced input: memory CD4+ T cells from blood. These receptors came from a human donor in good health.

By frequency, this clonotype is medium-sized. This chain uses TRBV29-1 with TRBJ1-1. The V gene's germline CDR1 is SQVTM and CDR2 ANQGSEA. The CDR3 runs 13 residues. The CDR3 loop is CSVSQVMNTEAFF.

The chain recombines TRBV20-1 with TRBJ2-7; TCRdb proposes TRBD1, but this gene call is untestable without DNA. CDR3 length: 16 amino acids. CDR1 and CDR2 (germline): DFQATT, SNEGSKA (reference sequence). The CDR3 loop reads CSARTIPGQGPYEQYF.